A single sample gave rise to the 24 T cell receptor beta chains below, sequenced in a study of blood T cells in healthy people across ages. Together with a sample-barcoded 5' primer, a J-beta primer mix was included in a second PCR lasting roughly 6 to 12 cycles. Via MiXCR, TCRdb re-called the 5' RACE reads, giving one row per CDR3 protein. The sample yields 550,000 to 700,000 distinct CDR3 sequences, about 25% seen once. The sample consisted of blood. Source of these receptors: a woman aged 70-85 years in good health.

The chain has TRBV19 and TRBJ2-7; TRBD2 matches at 8 bases. The end of the DNA fits TRBJ2-5 better, so the J call may be wrong. The CDR3 has 16 residues. Germline V lookup: CDR1 LNHDA, CDR2 SQIVND (reference sequence). The CDR3 bases are TGTGCCAGTAGGCGGGGGGACAACCAATACCAAGAGACCCAGTACTTC. Its protein product is CASRRGDNQYQETQYF.

The chain couples TRBV11-1 to TRBJ1-1; possible D gene TRBD1, 5 bases. The CDR3 contains 14 residues. V lost 4 bases and J 1 base, leaving 10 bases between the germline ends. Germline-derived CDR1 and CDR2 are SGHAT and FQDESV (reference sequence). The chain's CDR3 is CASSYTTGNTEAFF. For the CDR3, the DNA is TGTGCCAGCAGCTATACTACAGGGAACACTGAAGCTTTCTTT.

V is TRBV15 and J is TRBJ1-2, with D perhaps TRBD1 (6 bases). V was shortened by 4 bases and J by 2 bases, with 14 bases between the two germline ends. The length of the CDR3 is 15 residues. Germline-derived CDR1 and CDR2 are LNHNV and YYDKDF (reference sequence). The CDR3 DNA reads TGTGCCACCAGCACCAGACAGGCGGGGAACTATGGCTACACCTTC. Its protein is CATSTRQAGNYGYTF.

V is TRBV7-2 and J is TRBJ1-6; weak D call: TRBD1 (5 bases). Germline V gene sequence: CDR1 SGHTA, CDR2 FQGNSA. Deletions cut 0 bases from V and 7 bases from J, with 13 bases between. The CDR3 covers 16 residues. In nucleotides, the CDR3 is TGTGCCAGCAGCTTAGCGCTGGGGGTAGAGAATTCACCCCTCCACTTT. Its protein is CASSLALGVENSPLHF.

V is TRBV10-3 and J is TRBJ2-7; D is uncertain. CDR1 ENHRY and CDR2 SYGVKD come from the germline V gene. V was pared by 0 bases and J by 5 bases, with 14 bases between. The CDR3 runs to 15 residues. The CDR3 DNA is TGTGCCATCAGTGAGTCAGGGTCCCAGGTCCACGAGCAGTACTTC. Its protein product is CAISESGSQVHEQYF.

This chain links TRBV25-1 with TRBJ1-2; D is perhaps TRBD1 (5 bases). This CDR3 region has 13 residues. Germline V lookup: CDR1 MGHDK, CDR2 SYGVNS. Deletions cut 4 bases from V and 4 bases from J, with 10 bases between. The CDR3 DNA follows: TGTGCCAGCAGTGGGGGCGCGCGCTATGGCTACACCTTC. The encoded protein is CASSGGARYGYTF.

The chain is built from TRBV6-4 and TRBJ2-5; 14 positions match TRBD2. The DNA end is more similar to TRBJ2-1, so the J call may be wrong. This CDR3 is 15 amino acids long. CDR1 and CDR2 from the germline V gene are MRHNA and SNTAGT. The CDR3 region has the DNA TGTGCCAGCAGTGGCGGGACTAGCGGGGGCAATGAGCAGTTCTTC. It specifies CASSGGTSGGNEQFF.

This clonotype showed up just a few times. The chain employs TRBV11-3 and TRBJ1-2; possible D gene TRBD1, 6 bases. Trimming took 4 bases from V and 8 from J, leaving 14 bases between them. Germline CDR1 is SGHNT and CDR2 is YENEEA. CDR3 length: 13 amino acids. This CDR3 reads CASSSMAGGGYTF. CDR3 DNA sequence: TGTGCCAGCAGCTCCATGGCCGGGGGCGGCTACACCTTC.

The chain has TRBV7-2 and TRBJ2-5, with TRBD2 matching 11 bases. The last part of the DNA fits TRBJ2-1 better; the J call may be wrong. Germline lookup yields CDR1 SGHTA and CDR2 FQGNSA. This CDR3 is 15 amino acids long. The DNA of the CDR3 is TGTGCCAGCAGCTTTTGGGCTAGCGGGGGGAATGAGCAGTTCTTC. It translates to CASSFWASGGNEQFF.

To note about this clonotype: With a much larger clone just one base away, this may be a read error. The rearrangement links TRBV12-3 or TRBV12-4 to TRBJ1-2; D might be TRBD1 (6 bases). This CDR3 comprises 13 residues. DNA for the CDR3: TGTGCCAGCAGGGCAACAGGGTCCTATGGCTACCCCTTC. Encoded protein: CASRATGSYGYPF.

The V and J genes are TRBV27 and TRBJ2-3; TRBD2 matches 13 bases. With V trimmed by 3 bases and J by 4 bases, 13 bases remained unmatched. This CDR3 comprises 19 residues. Germline CDR1 is MNHEY and CDR2 is SMNVEV (reference sequence). CDR3 in amino acids: CASSFRPDTSGGAADTQYF. Written as DNA, the CDR3 is TGTGCCAGCAGTTTCCGACCGGATACTAGCGGGGGGGCTGCAGATACGCAGTATTTT.

The chain recombines TRBV3-1 with TRBJ2-5; D might be TRBD1 or TRBD2, each matching 6 bases. The J call may be faulty, since TRBJ2-7 better matches the DNA end. This CDR3 contains 15 residues. CDR1 LGHDT and CDR2 YNNKEL come from the germline V gene (reference sequence). The CDR3 DNA reads TGTGCCAGCAGCCAAAGGCAGGGGACGACTAGCGAGCAGTACTTC. Protein product: CASSQRQGTTSEQYF.

There are a few counts of this clonotype. This chain connects TRBV9 to TRBJ2-7, with 9 bases aligning to TRBD1. Losses at the gene ends were 0 bases for V and 5 bases for J; bases not matched to a gene: 3. The V gene's germline CDR1 is SGDLS and CDR2 YYNGEE. The CDR3 contains 14 residues. For the CDR3, the DNA is TGTGCCAGCAGCGTAGGAGGGACAGGGAACGAGCAGTACTTC. Translation gives CASSVGGTGNEQYF.

Comments on this clonotype: The junction differs from germline at one of its ends, possibly a read error. V usage is TRBV29-1 and J usage is TRBJ2-5; D gene uncertain. Germline V gives CDR1 SQVTM, CDR2 ANQGSEA. The CDR3 has 11 amino acids. CDR3 nucleotide sequence: TGCAGCGTTGAAGAGAACTACGAGCAGTGCTTC. Translating it yields CSVEENYEQCF. Combining the CDR3 with reference TRBV29-1 and TRBJ2-5 gives the whole variable domain SAVISQKPSRDICQRGTSLTIQCQVDSQVTMMFWYRQQPGQSLTLIATANQGSEATYESGFVIDKFPISRPNLTFSTLTVSNMSPEDSSIYLCSVEENYEQCFGPGTRLLVL.

This clonotype was seen a single time. The rearrangement links TRBV9 to TRBJ2-7; no definite D call. Germline V gives CDR1 SGDLS, CDR2 YYNGEE. This CDR3 contains 15 residues. V gave up 4 bases and J gave up 0 bases, with 14 bases separating them. Here the CDR3 reads CASSPLPQSSYEQYF. The DNA of the CDR3 is TGTGCCAGCAGCCCCCTTCCCCAGAGCTCCTACGAGCAGTACTTC.

DNA for the CDR3: TGTGCCAGCAGCTTAGCGTACCAGCGGGGAGGGAACACCGGGGAGCTGTTTTTT. Translating it yields CASSLAYQRGGNTGELFF. The chain uses TRBV11-1 and TRBJ2-2; the match to TRBD2 covers 7 bases. This CDR3 is built from 18 residues. CDR1 and CDR2 (germline): SGHAT, FQDESV (reference sequence). Germline trimming cut 0 bases from V and 1 base from J; bases unmatched to any gene: 8.

This chain uses TRBV3-1 with TRBJ2-5; D is uncertain. The CDR3 covers 16 residues. V was trimmed by 2 bases and J by 5 bases, leaving 18 bases between them. From germline, CDR1 is LGHDT and CDR2 YNNKEL (reference sequence). The CDR3 DNA sequence: TGTGCCAGCAGCCAACGCGACCAGTGGGTCGGGGAGACCCAGTACTTC. Protein sequence: CASSQRDQWVGETQYF.

The chain is built from TRBV20-1 and TRBJ2-1, with 9 bases lining up with TRBD2. Trimming cost V 0 bases and J 7 bases; bases outside gene matches: 19. Germline V lookup: CDR1 DFQATT, CDR2 SNEGSKA (reference sequence). This CDR3 is built from 19 residues. CDR3 amino acids: CSARDRSSLAGTEVNEQFF. CDR3 DNA sequence: TGCAGTGCTAGAGATCGTAGTTCCCTAGCGGGGACTGAGGTGAATGAGCAGTTCTTC.

CDR3 residues: CASSSSPALNEQYF. CDR3 nucleotide sequence: TGTGCCAGCAGCTCATCACCCGCATTAAACGAGCAGTACTTC. The chain is built from TRBV7-2 and TRBJ2-1; D remains ambiguous. With the DNA end fitting TRBJ2-7 better, the J assignment may be wrong. Germline CDR1 SGHTA, CDR2 FQGNSA. The CDR3 consists of 14 residues.

This chain links TRBV4-2 with TRBJ2-2; D tentatively reads TRBD1 or TRBD2 (6 bases each). Trimming took off 5 bases at V and 0 bases at J, with 10 bases between the two ends. Germline V gives CDR1 LGHNA, CDR2 YNFKEQ. This CDR3 is 15 amino acids long. The CDR3 is CASSRGGSNTGELFF. The CDR3 coding sequence is TGTGCCAGCAGCAGAGGGGGGTCGAACACCGGGGAGCTGTTTTTT.

V usage is TRBV10-3 and J usage is TRBJ2-1; 9 positions match TRBD1. Germline V gene lookup returns CDR1 ENHRY and CDR2 SYGVKD. The CDR3 extends over 14 amino acids. V shed 6 bases, J shed 9 bases, and the junction held 9 bases outside the gene matches. CDR3 protein: CAIRGTGIAVEQFF. CDR3 coding DNA: TGTGCCATCAGGGGGACAGGGATTGCGGTTGAGCAGTTCTTC.

This clonotype was counted between two and nine times. The gene calls are TRBV7-2 and TRBJ1-2, with TRBD1 as a possible D gene (5 bases). The CDR3 has 15 amino acids. Germline assignment: CDR1 SGHTA and CDR2 FQGNSA. The ends were cut back, 3 bases at V and 5 bases at J, with 16 bases in the middle. This chain's CDR3 is CASSLKRGREYGYTF. The CDR3 DNA reads TGTGCCAGCAGCTTGAAGAGGGGCAGGGAGTATGGCTACACCTTC.

The V gene is TRBV6-1, the J gene TRBJ1-5; perhaps TRBD1 as D (6 bases). Germline CDR1 reads MNHNS; CDR2 reads SASEGT. V was pared by 5 bases and J by 4 bases, with 24 bases between. This CDR3 region has 18 residues. DNA of the CDR3: TGTGCCAGCAGTCGCCCCCAGGGGAGTCCAGTATTAAATCAGCCCCAGCATTTT. Protein product: CASSRPQGSPVLNQPQHF.

In its sample, this clonotype was seen a few times. The rearrangement joins TRBV24-1 to TRBJ2-7; TRBD1 matches at 10 bases. The J call is uncertain, as TRBJ2-1 better fits the DNA end. Germline CDR1 is KGHDR and CDR2 is SFDVKD. The CDR3 runs to 16 residues. In DNA form, the CDR3 reads TGTGCCACCAGTGATGGGACAGGGGAAAACTACAATGAGCAGTTCTTC. Translating it yields CATSDGTGENYNEQFF.